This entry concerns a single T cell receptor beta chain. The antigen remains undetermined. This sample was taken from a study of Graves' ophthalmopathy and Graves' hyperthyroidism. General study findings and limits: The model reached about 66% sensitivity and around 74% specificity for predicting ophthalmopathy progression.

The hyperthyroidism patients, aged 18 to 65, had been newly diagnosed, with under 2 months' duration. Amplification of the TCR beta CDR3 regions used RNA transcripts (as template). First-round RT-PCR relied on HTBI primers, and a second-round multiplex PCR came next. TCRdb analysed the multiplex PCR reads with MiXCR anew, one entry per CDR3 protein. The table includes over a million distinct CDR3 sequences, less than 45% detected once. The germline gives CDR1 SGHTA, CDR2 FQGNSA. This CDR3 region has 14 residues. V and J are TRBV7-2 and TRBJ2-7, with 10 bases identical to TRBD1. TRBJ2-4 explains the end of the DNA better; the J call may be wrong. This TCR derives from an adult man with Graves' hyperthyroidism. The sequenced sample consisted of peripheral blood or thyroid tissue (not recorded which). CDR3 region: CASSTGTGDGIQYF. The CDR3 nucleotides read TGTGCCAGCAGCACAGGGACAGGGGACGGCATTCAGTACTTC.